The clone carrying this TCR beta chain was counted a few times. V was trimmed by 1 base and J by 4 bases, leaving 9 bases between them. Germline CDR1 DFQATT, CDR2 SNEGSKA (reference sequence). This CDR3 is 13 amino acids long. One entry per CDR3 protein, called by TCRdb with MiXCR from the RT-PCR reads. The table has hundreds of thousands of distinct CDR3 sequences, around 16% seen once. This sample stems from a study of patients and donors after allogeneic stem cell transplantation. This TCR came from a human donor who was either an allogeneic HSCT recipient or a stem cell or donor lymphocyte infusion donor (not recorded which). It is not recorded whose cells these are; they may come from a transplant donor. The gene calls are TRBV20-1 and TRBJ2-3; a possible D gene is TRBD1 (6 bases). Input material: blood, either unsorted or a sorted T cell fraction (not recorded which). The CDR3 DNA sequence: TGCAGTGCTAGAGGACAGGTAGCAGATACGCAGTATTTT. Translated, it gives CSARGQVADTQYF.